These 21 T cell receptor beta chains were all obtained from the same sample, sequenced in a study of blood T cell repertoires in COVID-19. This table comes from immunoSEQ multiplex PCR, and its TCRdb copy is limited to in-frame clones, with some not included. The sample records fewer than 450,000 clones, more than 70% being singletons. The specimen was peripheral blood. These receptors were obtained from a woman in her seventies with COVID-19, enrolled during active disease.

This clone was detected a few times. The chain joins TRBV7-9 to TRBJ1-1, with D perhaps TRBD1 (5 bases). There are 13 residues in the CDR3. Germline V gene sequence: CDR1 SEHNR, CDR2 FQNEAQ (reference sequence). Deletions cut 5 bases from V and 4 bases from J, with 11 bases between. CDR3 sequence reads: CASSRQSTTEAFF. DNA for the CDR3: TGTGCCAGCAGCCGACAGAGTACCACTGAAGCTTTCTTT.

The chain carries TRBV11-2 and TRBJ2-7; perhaps TRBD2 as D (6 bases). The CDR3 has 16 residues. The V end was cut by 2 bases, the J end by 3 bases, with 17 bases between. In germline, CDR1 is SGHAT, CDR2 FQNNGV. CDR3 DNA sequence: TGTGCCAGCAGCTTACTCGGGACTGCAAAATTCTACGAGCAGTACTTC. This translates into CASSLLGTAKFYEQYF.

The chain carries TRBV7-9 and TRBJ1-2; TRBD1 matches at 8 bases. Germline values: CDR1 SEHNR, CDR2 FQNEAQ (reference sequence). CDR3 length equals 13 residues. V shed 7 bases, J shed 4 bases, and the junction held 5 bases outside the gene matches. The CDR3 loop is CASKTGQVYGYTF. As DNA, the CDR3 is TGTGCCAGCAAAACGGGACAGGTCTATGGCTACACCTTC. The full variable domain, rest sourced from reference TRBV7-9 and TRBJ1-2, is DTGVSQNPRHKITKRGQNVTFRCDPISEHNRLYWYRQTLGQGPEFLTYFQNEAQLEKSRLLSDRFSAERPKGSFSTLEIQRTEQGDSAMYLCASKTGQVYGYTFGSGTRLTVV.

The chain has TRBV2 and TRBJ1-5; 7 bases are shared with TRBD1. CDR3 length: 16 amino acids. Germline-derived CDR1 and CDR2 are SNHLY and FYNNEI. V lost 6 bases to trimming and J lost 0 bases; unmatched junction nucleotides: 8. CDR3 DNA: TGTGCCAGCAGACCCAGTCGACAGGGTAGCAATCAGCCCCAGCATTTT. Residues: CASRPSRQGSNQPQHF.

In this sample, this clone turned up once. The rearrangement joins TRBV9 to TRBJ1-1, with no clear D. CDR1 is SGDLS, CDR2 YYNGEE, per germline. This CDR3 has 15 amino acids. Trimming took 0 bases from V and 0 from J, leaving 9 bases between them. DNA for the CDR3: TGTGCCAGCAGCGTAGAAAAACGGGTGAACACTGAAGCTTTCTTT. It translates to CASSVEKRVNTEAFF.

The genes are TRBV5-1 and TRBJ2-1; a weak D match, TRBD2 (5 bases). This CDR3 spans 12 amino acids. Per germline, CDR1 SGHRS and CDR2 YFSETQ. The ends were cut back, 5 bases at V and 6 bases at J, with 9 bases in the middle. The CDR3 nucleotides are TGCGCCAGCAGTTCTAGCATCAATGAGCAGTTCTTC. Residues: CASSSSINEQFF. Full variable domain (outside the CDR3, taken from reference TRBV5-1 and TRBJ2-1): KAGVTQTPRYLIKTRGQQVTLSCSPISGHRSVSWYQQTPGQGLQFLFEYFSETQRNKGNFPGRFSGRQFSNSRSEMNVSTLELGDSALYLCASSSSINEQFFGPGTRLTVL.

The rearrangement joins TRBV7-9 to TRBJ1-2, with 8 nucleotides matching TRBD1. The J segment lost 3 bases and the V segment lost 2 bases, leaving 17 bases of the junction unmatched. From germline, CDR1 is SEHNR and CDR2 FQNEAQ (reference sequence). CDR3 length: 19 amino acids. Here the CDR3 reads CASSLPLVGRGLVDYGYTF. CDR3 in DNA: TGTGCCAGCAGCTTACCGCTGGTTGGCAGGGGGCTGGTGGACTATGGCTACACCTTC.

This chain uses TRBV2 with TRBJ1-3; D remains unclear. Looked up from germline, CDR1 is SNHLY and CDR2 is FYNNEI. The CDR3 extends over 12 amino acids. V dropped 7 bases and J dropped 4 bases, with 8 bases sitting between them. The CDR3 sequence is CASISTGNTIYF. The CDR3 DNA sequence: TGTGCCAGCATCAGTACCGGAAACACCATATATTTT.

This clone occurred once. J is TRBJ1-1 and V is TRBV7-9; 10 bases map to TRBD1. CDR3 length: 13 residues. The V segment lost 5 bases and the J segment 5 bases; nucleotides outside the gene matches: 2. CDR1 is SEHNR and CDR2 is FQNEAQ in the germline V gene (reference sequence). Here the CDR3 reads CASSLGQGTEAFF. The CDR3 nucleotides read TGTGCCAGCAGCCTGGGACAGGGGACTGAAGCTTTCTTT.

This clone was seen only a few times. The rearrangement joins TRBV19 to TRBJ1-4; D unclear. CDR1 is LNHDA and CDR2 is SQIVND in the germline V gene (reference sequence). Trimming left V 3 bases short and J 0 bases short, with 11 bases between. CDR3 size: 16 residues. The CDR3 reads CASSISRYATNEKLFF. CDR3 nucleotides: TGTGCCAGTAGTATTAGCAGATATGCAACTAATGAAAAACTGTTTTTT.

The chain carries TRBV21-1 and TRBJ2-7; whether TRBD2, the table's D call, matches the DNA was not checked. TRBV21-1 is termed a pseudogene. The CDR3 contains 15 residues. DNA of the CDR3: TGTGCCAGCAGCAAAGGAAGAGGCCCTTCCTCCGAGCAGTACTTC. Translating it yields CASSKGRGPSSEQYF.

The CDR3 nucleotides are TGTGCCAGCAGCCAAGCTGGAACAGGGGGCGGTCAGCCCCAGCATTTT. Protein sequence: CASSQAGTGGGQPQHF. The genes are TRBV3-1 (or the pseudogene TRBV3-2) and TRBJ1-5; 9 nucleotides match TRBD1. The CDR3 contains 16 residues. Germline assignment: CDR1 LGHDT and CDR2 YNNKEL (reference sequence). Unmatched junction bases numbered 7, after V lost 1 base and J lost 6 bases.

This chain uses TRBV7-9 with TRBJ2-5, with TRBD1 matching 8 bases. CDR3 length equals 14 residues. From germline, CDR1 is SEHNR and CDR2 FQNEAQ (reference sequence). V was pared by 4 bases and J by 5 bases, with 6 bases of the junction left unmatched. CDR3 in DNA: TGTGCCAGCAGCTGGGACAGGAGTGTGGAGACCCAGTACTTC. It is translated as CASSWDRSVETQYF.

The genes are TRBV3-1 (or the pseudogene TRBV3-2) and TRBJ2-7, with TRBD2 matching over 7 bases. Germline CDR1 and CDR2: LGHDT and YNNKEL (reference sequence). With 5 bases clipped from V and 7 bases from J, the junction kept 5 bases outside the gene matches. The CDR3 extends over 12 amino acids. In DNA, the CDR3 is TGTGCCAGCAGCTCCCAGGGAGGGGAGCAGTACTTC. As protein: CASSSQGGEQYF.

The rearrangement joins TRBV3-1 (or the pseudogene TRBV3-2) to TRBJ1-4; D unclear. Germline V gene sequence: CDR1 LGHDT, CDR2 YNNKEL (reference sequence). V lost 5 bases and J 5 bases, leaving 15 bases between the germline ends. The CDR3 consists of 15 residues. CDR3 DNA sequence: TGTGCCAGCAGCGGGCTGGCAGGCCCCAATGAAAAACTGTTTTTT. Protein product: CASSGLAGPNEKLFF.

The V call is TRBV18, the J call TRBJ2-2; 10 bases are a match to TRBD1. Germline loops: CDR1 KGHSH, CDR2 LQKENI. V shed 2 bases and J 5 bases; nucleotides not matched to a gene: 11. This CDR3 has 18 amino acids. The CDR3 loop is CASSPTLPGQGSTGELFF. DNA for the CDR3: TGTGCCAGCTCACCAACCCTACCGGGACAGGGGTCAACCGGGGAGCTGTTTTTT.

This clone was seen only a few times. The gene calls are TRBV7-3 and TRBJ1-2; 10 nucleotides match TRBD1. CDR3 size: 15 residues. The germline gives CDR1 SGHTA, CDR2 FQGTGA. Trimming removed 0 bases from V and 4 bases from J; junction bases left unmatched: 2. The CDR3 sequence: CASSLTGDRGYGYTF. The DNA of the CDR3 is TGTGCCAGCAGCTTAACGGGGGACAGGGGCTATGGCTACACCTTC.

The chain uses TRBV10-2 and TRBJ2-7; D is uncertain. Germline values: CDR1 WSHSY, CDR2 SAAADI. Trimming took 10 bases from V and 2 from J, leaving 9 bases between them. This CDR3 has 11 residues. DNA of the CDR3: TGCGCCACCTTGAGTACCTACGAGCAGTACTTC. Its protein product is CATLSTYEQYF.

The rearrangement links TRBV30 to TRBJ2-5; D call uncertain. Germline V gene data show CDR1 as GTSNPN and CDR2 as SVGIG (reference sequence). V gave up 5 bases and J gave up 1 base, with 11 bases separating them. The CDR3 length is 13 residues. CDR3 in amino acids: CAWGNIPQETQYF. In nucleotides, the CDR3 is TGTGCCTGGGGTAATATCCCCCAAGAGACCCAGTACTTC.

This chain joins TRBV7-9 and TRBJ2-1; 7 bases agree with TRBD2. This CDR3 spans 12 amino acids. J lost 5 bases, V lost 9 bases, and 4 bases had no gene match. Germline V CDR1 and CDR2: SEHNR, FQNEAQ (reference sequence). For the CDR3, the DNA is TGTGCCAGTGGCGGGGGACACAATGAGCAGTTCTTC. This encodes CASGGGHNEQFF.

The chain is built from TRBV11-2 and TRBJ1-6, with 12 bases aligning to TRBD1. Germline CDR1 and CDR2: SGHAT and FQNNGV. V gave up 5 bases and J gave up 7 bases; unmatched junction bases: 6. The CDR3 consists of 16 residues. Here the CDR3 reads CASSPGTGGGNSPLHF. DNA for the CDR3: TGTGCCAGCAGCCCCGGGACAGGGGGCGGGAATTCACCCCTCCACTTT.